These 32 T cell receptor beta chains came from one sample sequenced in a study of T cell responses to AZD1222 COVID-19 vaccine. Clones were read by immunoSEQ multiplex PCR, and TCRdb kept only the in-frame ones, dropping some. The table has 150,000 to 200,000 clones, 92% seen once. Sequenced material: peripheral blood, taken on day 0 of AZD1222 vaccination. Receptors originate from an adult in good health.

This sequence joins TRBV19 and TRBJ1-4; no reliable D call. Looked up from germline, CDR1 is LNHDA and CDR2 is SQIVND (reference sequence). V lost 7 bases and J 8 bases, leaving 23 bases between the germline ends. This CDR3 spans 16 amino acids. CDR3 DNA sequence: TGTGCCAGTACCGGGAAACTCCCGCGGGTGGGAGAAAAACTGTTTTTT. Translating it yields CASTGKLPRVGEKLFF. Together with reference TRBV19 and TRBJ1-4, the CDR3 gives the full variable domain: DGGITQSPKYLFRKEGQNVTLSCEQNLNHDAMYWYRQDPGQGLRLIYYSQIVNDFQKGDIAEGYSVSREKKESFPLTVTSAQKNPTAFYLCASTGKLPRVGEKLFFGSGTQLSVL.

V usage is TRBV7-8 and J usage is TRBJ2-7, with 9 bases aligning to TRBD2. Trimming took 2 bases from V and 0 from J; bases not matched to a gene: 5. From germline, CDR1 is SGHVS and CDR2 FQNEAQ. CDR3 length: 16 amino acids. CDR3 bases: TGTGCCAGCAGCTTATTAGCGGGAGCCCCCTCCTACGAGCAGTACTTC. Amino acids: CASSLLAGAPSYEQYF. Combining the CDR3 with reference TRBV7-8 and TRBJ2-7 gives the whole variable domain GAGVSQSPRYKVAKRGQDVALRCDPISGHVSLFWYQQALGQGPEFLTYFQNEAQLDKSGLPSDRFFAERPEGSVSTLKIQRTQQEDSAVYLCASSLLAGAPSYEQYFGPGTRLTVT.

The chain uses TRBV9 and TRBJ2-7, with 11 bases lining up with TRBD2. The CDR3 extends over 16 amino acids. The V and J ends lost 0 bases and 3 bases, in that order; junction bases with no gene match: 5. The germline gives CDR1 SGDLS, CDR2 YYNGEE. CDR3 nucleotide sequence: TGTGCCAGCAGCGTAGGGGGGACTAGCGGTAACTACGAGCAGTACTTC. It codes for CASSVGGTSGNYEQYF. Filled out from reference TRBV9 and TRBJ2-7, the complete variable domain reads DSGVTQTPKHLITATGQRVTLRCSPRSGDLSVYWYQQSLDQGLQFLIQYYNGEERAKGNILERFSAQQFPDLHSELNLSSLELGDSALYFCASSVGGTSGNYEQYFGPGTRLTVT.

The rearrangement links TRBV11-2 to TRBJ2-1; D is unclear. Germline V gene sequence: CDR1 SGHAT, CDR2 FQNNGV. The CDR3 extends over 14 amino acids. V was cut by 3 bases and J by 8 bases, with 14 bases left in between. For the CDR3, the DNA is TGTGCCAGCAGCTTGGCCACACGACGGGATGAGCAGTTCTTC. This translates into CASSLATRRDEQFF.

The chain employs TRBV7-2 and TRBJ1-5; 9 bases are a match to TRBD1. The CDR3 is made up of 18 amino acids. V gave up 2 bases and J gave up 3 bases; unmatched junction bases: 11. CDR1 and CDR2 from the germline V gene are SGHTA and FQGNSA. The chain's CDR3 is CASSLPGTGTGSNQPQHF. In nucleotides, the CDR3 is TGTGCCAGCAGCTTACCTGGTACCGGGACAGGGTCCAATCAGCCCCAGCATTTT.

The chain couples TRBV7-9 to TRBJ2-1; D not resolved. Deletions cut 5 bases from V and 9 bases from J, with 11 bases between. The CDR3 loop spans 12 amino acids. The germline gives CDR1 SEHNR, CDR2 FQNEAQ (reference sequence). This chain's CDR3 is CASSPWPSEQFF. CDR3 bases: TGTGCCAGCAGCCCCTGGCCGAGTGAGCAGTTCTTC.

V is TRBV14 and J is TRBJ2-7; D unclear. Germline values: CDR1 SGHDN, CDR2 FVKESK. V lost 0 bases to trimming and J lost 3 bases, with 9 bases between them. The CDR3 spans 14 residues. The CDR3 DNA sequence: TGTGCCAGCAGCCAAGACAGTCCGAACTACGAGCAGTACTTC. It yields the protein CASSQDSPNYEQYF. The variable domain in full, with the rest retrieved from reference TRBV14 and TRBJ2-7, is EAGVTQFPSHSVIEKGQTVTLRCDPISGHDNLYWYRRVMGKEIKFLLHFVKESKQDESGMPNNRFLAERTGGTYSTLKVQPAELEDSGVYFCASSQDSPNYEQYFGPGTRLTVT.

V is TRBV12-3 or TRBV12-4 and J is TRBJ1-2; TRBD1 is a possible D gene (5 bases). The CDR3 extends over 13 amino acids. Trimming left V 3 bases short and J 6 bases short, with 11 bases between. The CDR3 sequence: CASSFGGSNGYTF. The CDR3 DNA reads as TGTGCCAGCAGTTTCGGGGGGAGCAATGGCTACACCTTC.

V usage is TRBV18 and J usage is TRBJ1-5, with D possibly being TRBD1 (6 bases). The germline gives CDR1 KGHSH, CDR2 LQKENI. V was trimmed by 3 bases and J by 4 bases, leaving 10 bases between them. The CDR3 is 14 residues long. CDR3 sequence: CASSPDSWNQPQHF. CDR3 sequence (DNA): TGTGCCAGCTCACCGGACAGTTGGAATCAGCCCCAGCATTTT.

CDR3 DNA sequence: TGTGCCAGCAGCCACCCGGGGACAGGGAAGAACTACGAGCAGTACTTC. It is translated as CASSHPGTGKNYEQYF. The V gene is TRBV4-2, the J gene TRBJ2-7, with 9 bases matching TRBD1. This CDR3 contains 16 residues. The junction had 9 bases not matched to a gene; V was cut back by 3 bases and J by 3 bases. CDR1 LGHNA and CDR2 YNFKEQ come from the germline V gene.

The chain employs TRBV7-9 and TRBJ1-2; tentative D call: TRBD1 (5 bases). Germline V gene data show CDR1 as SEHNR and CDR2 as FQNEAQ (reference sequence). The CDR3 runs to 13 residues. V lost 5 bases and J lost 8, with 15 bases in between. CDR3 protein: CASSPPQGGGYTF. The CDR3 nucleotides are TGTGCCAGCAGCCCACCCCAGGGAGGGGGCTACACCTTC.

The chain combines TRBV7-2 with TRBJ1-5; 11 bases line up with TRBD1. Trimming removed 6 bases from V and 2 bases from J; junction bases left unmatched: 6. This CDR3 is 16 amino acids long. In germline, CDR1 is SGHTA, CDR2 FQGNSA. The CDR3 loop reads CASSVDRGQGNQPQHF. In nucleotides, the CDR3 is TGTGCCAGCAGTGTGGACAGGGGGCAAGGCAATCAGCCCCAGCATTTT.

Details on this clone: The junction differs from germline at one of its ends, possibly a read error. V is TRBV5-1 and J is TRBJ2-4, with D unclear. The length of the CDR3 is 8 residues. Germline V gene sequence: CDR1 SGHRS, CDR2 YFSETQ. CDR3 nucleotide sequence: TGCGCCAGCAGCCTGACGGACTTC. Its protein product is CASSLTDF.

The chain employs TRBV7-2 and TRBJ2-3; no reliable D call. CDR1 is SGHTA, CDR2 FQGNSA, per germline. CDR3 length equals 13 residues. The V end lost 5 bases, the J end lost 1 base, and 7 bases lay between the germline ends. CDR3 sequence reads: CASSMQGTDTQYF. Here the CDR3 DNA reads TGTGCCAGCAGCATGCAGGGCACAGATACGCAGTATTTT.

This clone was recorded once. Here the CDR3 reads CASSNGIYTDTQYF. CDR3 nucleotides: TGCGCCAGCAGCAACGGGATTTACACAGATACGCAGTATTTT. This sequence joins TRBV4-3 and TRBJ2-3; TRBD2 might be the D (5 bases). The CDR3 is made up of 14 amino acids. The V gene's germline CDR1 is LGHNA and CDR2 YSLEER. Trimming pared 5 bases from V and 2 bases from J, leaving 11 bases between.

The chain uses TRBV4-1 and TRBJ1-2; 9 bases map to TRBD1. Germline trimming cut 3 bases from V and 8 bases from J; bases unmatched to any gene: 7. In germline, CDR1 is MGHRA, CDR2 YSYEKL. The CDR3 covers 14 residues. CDR3 sequence (DNA): TGCGCCAGCAGCCAGGGGAACAGGGGGCTAGGCTACACCTTC. It yields the protein CASSQGNRGLGYTF.

To note about this clone: The sample carries other DNA sequences with the same CDR3. The chain is built from TRBV6-5 and TRBJ1-1; D might be TRBD1 (6 bases). The CDR3 has 13 amino acids. V was trimmed by 0 bases and J by 5 bases, leaving 7 bases between them. The germline V gene encodes CDR1 MNHEY and CDR2 SVGAGI. CDR3 loop: CASSYSGGTEAFF. CDR3 nucleotide sequence: TGTGCCAGCAGTTACTCAGGGGGGACTGAAGCTTTCTTT.

Points on this clone: Other nucleotide sequences from this sample produce the same CDR3. The chain has TRBV3-1 (or the pseudogene TRBV3-2) and TRBJ1-6, with 7 bases that match TRBD1. Trimming removed 4 bases from V and 0 bases from J; junction bases left unmatched: 0. The CDR3 contains 15 residues. Germline loops: CDR1 LGHDT, CDR2 YNNKEL (reference sequence). The CDR3 DNA reads as TGTGCCAGCAGCCGGGACAGCTCCTATAATTCACCCCTCCACTTT. The encoded protein is CASSRDSSYNSPLHF.

The rearrangement links TRBV7-2 to TRBJ2-5, with D possibly being TRBD1 (5 bases). The ends were cut back, 5 bases at V and 4 bases at J, with 17 bases in the middle. Germline CDR1 reads SGHTA; CDR2 reads FQGNSA. The CDR3 covers 15 residues. CDR3 region: CASSPGPGMGETQYF. CDR3 sequence (DNA): TGTGCCAGCAGCCCTGGCCCAGGGATGGGAGAGACCCAGTACTTC.

The chain recombines TRBV4-2 with TRBJ2-7; 12 bases agree with TRBD1. CDR1 and CDR2 from the germline V gene are LGHNA and YNFKEQ. This CDR3 has 14 amino acids. Unmatched junction bases numbered 2, after V lost 4 bases and J lost 4 bases. Written as DNA, the CDR3 is TGTGCCAGCAGCCCGGGACAGGGGGCTTACGAGCAGTACTTC. Translating gives CASSPGQGAYEQYF.

For the CDR3, the DNA is TGTGCCAGCAGCCCAAGGACTAGCGGGAACGCAGATACGCAGTATTTT. It encodes CASSPRTSGNADTQYF. The chain is built from TRBV7-3 and TRBJ2-3, with 12 bases that match TRBD2. This CDR3 has 16 residues. Unmatched junction bases numbered 7, after V lost 5 bases and J lost 4 bases. CDR1 is SGHTA and CDR2 is FQGTGA in the germline V gene. Based on the CDR3 plus reference TRBV7-3 and TRBJ2-3, the full variable domain is GAGVSQTPSNKVTEKGKYVELRCDPISGHTALYWYRQSLGQGPEFLIYFQGTGAADDSGLPNDRFFAVRPEGSVSTLKIQRTERGDSAVYLCASSPRTSGNADTQYFGPGTRLTVL.

V gene TRBV10-2 combines with J gene TRBJ1-2, with D unresolved. Trimming pared 8 bases from V and 8 bases from J, leaving 18 bases between. Germline V gene lookup returns CDR1 WSHSY and CDR2 SAAADI. This CDR3 contains 13 residues. This CDR3 is CASGLWGDGGYTF. The CDR3 bases are TGCGCCAGCGGGTTGTGGGGAGACGGGGGCTACACCTTC.

The rearrangement links TRBV27 to TRBJ2-5; 15 bases are shared with TRBD2. From germline, CDR1 is MNHEY and CDR2 SMNVEV (reference sequence). This CDR3 spans 17 amino acids. J lost 5 bases, V lost 5 bases, and 9 bases had no gene match. The CDR3 DNA sequence: TGTGCCAGCAGTCCCCCGGGACTAGCGGGAGGTTCCGAGACCCAGTACTTC. Translation gives CASSPPGLAGGSETQYF.

The chain uses TRBV6-2 or TRBV6-3 and TRBJ1-5, with 9 bases fitting TRBD1. J was trimmed by 10 bases and V by 5 bases; bases with no gene match: 12. The CDR3 has 15 amino acids. Germline assignment: CDR1 MNHEY and CDR2 SVGEGT. The CDR3, as DNA: TGTGCCAGCAGTCCCCCGGGACAGGGTATACTTCCCCAGCATTTT. Translation gives CASSPPGQGILPQHF.

The chain links TRBV7-2 to TRBJ2-5; D not certain. There are 14 residues in the CDR3. Trimming took 2 bases from V and 2 from J, leaving 9 bases between them. CDR1 is SGHTA, CDR2 FQGNSA, per germline. In nucleotides, the CDR3 is TGTGCCAGCAGCTTAATGTACCATCAAGAGACCCAGTACTTC. Protein product: CASSLMYHQETQYF.

The chain uses TRBV9 and TRBJ1-1; TRBD1 matches 7 bases. CDR3 length: 14 amino acids. The junction had 4 bases not matched to a gene; V was cut back by 4 bases and J by 1 base. CDR1 is SGDLS, CDR2 YYNGEE, per germline. For the CDR3, the DNA is TGTGCCAGCAGCACCGGGACAGCGAACACTGAAGCTTTCTTT. Amino acid sequence: CASSTGTANTEAFF.

J is TRBJ1-6 and V is TRBV5-1, with 10 bases identical to TRBD1. The junction had 18 bases not matched to a gene; V was cut back by 0 bases and J by 6 bases. The CDR3 covers 21 residues. CDR1 and CDR2 from the germline V gene are SGHRS and YFSETQ. The CDR3 nucleotides are TGCGCCAGCAGCTTGGATTTTCGCGGACAGGGGGTAGTCTCCACTAATTCACCCCTCCACTTT. Residues: CASSLDFRGQGVVSTNSPLHF.

V usage is TRBV30 and J usage is TRBJ2-3; no firm D call. Trimming shortened V by 1 base and J by 6 bases, and 8 bases separated the two germline ends. The CDR3 length is 12 residues. Germline V gives CDR1 GTSNPN, CDR2 SVGIG (reference sequence). CDR3 region: CAWSGRADTQYF. Written as DNA, the CDR3 is TGTGCCTGGAGTGGAAGGGCTGATACGCAGTATTTT.

CDR3 in amino acids: CASSPPPGAVYNSPLHF. The CDR3 nucleotides read TGTGCCAGCTCACCACCGCCAGGGGCGGTCTATAATTCACCCCTCCACTTT. This chain links TRBV18 with TRBJ1-6; D is possibly TRBD1 (6 bases). Germline CDR1 KGHSH, CDR2 LQKENI. V was cut by 0 bases and J by 3 bases, with 12 bases left in between. This CDR3 has 17 residues. Based on the CDR3 plus reference TRBV18 and TRBJ1-6, the full variable domain is NAGVMQNPRHLVRRRGQEARLRCSPMKGHSHVYWYRQLPEEGLKFMVYLQKENIIDESGMPKERFSAEFPKEGPSILRIQQVVRGDSAAYFCASSPPPGAVYNSPLHFGNGTRLTVT.

This chain connects TRBV19 to TRBJ2-7, with TRBD1 matching over 10 bases. The CDR3 loop spans 14 amino acids. V was clipped by 4 bases and J by 2 bases; unmatched bases: 2. Germline V lookup: CDR1 LNHDA, CDR2 SQIVND (reference sequence). CDR3 DNA sequence: TGTGCCAGTAGTACCGGGACAGGGGCCTACGAGCAGTACTTC. As protein: CASSTGTGAYEQYF.

The rearrangement uses TRBV6-1 and TRBJ1-3; D remains unclear. CDR3 length: 15 amino acids. The V and J ends lost 0 bases and 4 bases respectively, with 10 bases between them. Germline values: CDR1 MNHNS, CDR2 SASEGT. Here the CDR3 reads CASSEASGSGNTIYF. In nucleotides, the CDR3 is TGTGCCAGCAGTGAAGCATCCGGGAGCGGAAACACCATATATTTT.

In this sample, this clone turned up a few times. The rearrangement links TRBV12-5 to TRBJ1-6; D remains unclear. The germline CDR1 and CDR2 sequences are LGHNT and FRNRAP. CDR3 length: 15 residues. Trimming left V 0 bases short and J 6 bases short, with 9 bases between. The CDR3 DNA sequence: TGTGCTAGTGGTTTGGTGGAGGGCTTTAATTCACCCCTCCACTTT. Protein: CASGLVEGFNSPLHF.